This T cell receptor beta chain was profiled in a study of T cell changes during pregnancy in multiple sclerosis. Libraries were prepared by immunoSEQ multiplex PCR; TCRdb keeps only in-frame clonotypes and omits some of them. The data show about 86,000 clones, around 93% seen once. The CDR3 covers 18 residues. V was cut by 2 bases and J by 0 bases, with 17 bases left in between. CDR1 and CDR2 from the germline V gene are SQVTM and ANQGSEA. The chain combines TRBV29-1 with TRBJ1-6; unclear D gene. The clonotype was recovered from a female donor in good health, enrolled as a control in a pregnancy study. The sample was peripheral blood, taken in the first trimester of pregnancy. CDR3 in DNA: TGCAGCGTTGAAATGGTTGTTGCAAAGAGCTCCTATAATTCACCCCTCCACTTT. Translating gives CSVEMVVAKSSYNSPLHF.